The 5 T cell receptor beta chains below were found in one sample sequenced in a study of T cells in Graves' hyperthyroidism and ophthalmopathy. Template material for amplifying TCR beta CDR3 regions consisted of RNA transcripts. HTBI primers were used for first-round RT-PCR of the TCR CDR3. TCRdb independently ran MiXCR on the multiplex PCR reads; one entry per CDR3 protein. Among about 250,000 distinct CDR3 sequences listed, approximately 25% were seen once. Sample: blood. These receptors were taken from a woman in her thirties or forties with Graves' ophthalmopathy.

This clonotype occurred many times. J is TRBJ2-7 and V is TRBV7-9; the D is unclear. Germline-derived CDR1 and CDR2 are SEHNR and FQNEAQ (reference sequence). CDR3 size: 12 residues. V lost 8 bases and J lost 0, with 8 bases in between. Written as DNA, the CDR3 is TGTGCCAGCTCGGACGGCTCCTACGAGCAGTACTTC. This translates into CASSDGSYEQYF.

This clonotype was picked up many times. The chain joins TRBV2 to TRBJ2-5, with TRBD2 as a possible D gene (6 bases). Trimming shortened V by 3 bases and J by 1 base, and 12 bases separated the two germline ends. The CDR3 contains 15 residues. Germline values: CDR1 SNHLY, CDR2 FYNNEI. CDR3 coding DNA: TGTGCCAGCAGTGAGAGGGGACTCCCCCAAGAGACCCAGTACTTC. It codes for CASSERGLPQETQYF.

Many counts were recorded for this clonotype. V gene TRBV20-1 combines with J gene TRBJ2-7; tentatively, D is TRBD2 (5 bases). CDR1 and CDR2 from the germline V gene are DFQATT and SNEGSKA (reference sequence). V dropped 0 bases and J dropped 11 bases, with 20 bases sitting between them. The CDR3 extends over 14 amino acids. DNA of the CDR3: TGCAGTGCTAGAGAAGACGGAGGCCCCGGAAGTGAGTACTTC. This gives the protein CSAREDGGPGSEYF.

This clonotype was counted ten times or more. This rearrangement joins TRBV9 to TRBJ2-2, with 9 bases aligning to TRBD1. The CDR3 totals 17 residues. V trimming: 1 base; J trimming: 6 bases; junction bases outside the gene matches: 10. The germline gives CDR1 SGDLS, CDR2 YYNGEE. The CDR3 nucleotides are TGTGCCAGCAGCGTAAACCTACAGGGGGCCTTGGCCGGGGAGCTGTTTTTT. Translating it yields CASSVNLQGALAGELFF.

This clonotype came up many times. The gene calls are TRBV5-6 and TRBJ2-2, with D possibly matching TRBD2 (6 bases). V lost 0 bases, J lost 7 bases, and 13 bases lay in between. Germline V lookup: CDR1 SGHDT, CDR2 YYEEEE. This CDR3 has 15 residues. DNA of the CDR3: TGTGCCAGCAGCTTGGGACTAGTCCGCGGCGGGGAGCTGTTTTTT. Residues: CASSLGLVRGGELFF.